This TCR beta chain was documented in a study of blood T cell repertoires in COVID-19. Study summary: Acute-phase and convalescent COVID-19 samples originated in the United States, Italy and Spain. Sample material is recorded as cDNA or gDNA derived from T cells, B-cell-depleted T cells, or PBMCs.

The CDR3 runs to 16 residues. The V end lost 3 bases, the J end lost 0 bases, and 14 bases lay between the germline ends. Germline V gene lookup returns CDR1 KGHSH and CDR2 LQKENI. As handled by the study authors: Estimation of nucleated cell counts relied on the amplification of reference gene primers. Measured with immunoSEQ multiplex PCR; TCRdb has only the in-frame clones, and not every one. V and J calls and clone size are as listed in that table; D and trimming were resolved from the DNA. This table has roughly 260,000 clones, 80% to 90% appearing once. Sequencing was done on a sample of peripheral blood. The chain has TRBV18 and TRBJ1-2, with no clear D. The receptor's source is a woman in her thirties or forties with acute or convalescent COVID-19. CDR3 region: CASSPGHTTANYGYTF. DNA for the CDR3: TGTGCCAGCTCACCGGGCCATACCACCGCTAACTATGGCTACACCTTC.